The 2 T cell receptor beta chains listed next were all sequenced from one sample in a study of T cells after yellow fever vaccination. Each CDR3 protein gets one entry after TCRdb re-called the 5' RACE reads with MiXCR. The table shows some 500,000 distinct CDR3 sequences, with roughly 14% occurring only once. The specimen comprised PBMCs, sampled on the day of the yellow fever booster vaccination. Receptor source: a man aged 30 to 45 who received the YFV17D yellow fever vaccine.

This clonotype was counted between two and nine times. V and J are TRBV20-1 and TRBJ2-2; TRBD1 matches 7 bases. The CDR3 runs to 12 residues. In germline, CDR1 is DFQATT, CDR2 SNEGSKA (reference sequence). V lost 5 bases, J lost 7 bases, and 4 bases stayed unmatched. DNA of the CDR3: TGCAGTGCTGACAGGGCGCGCGGGGAGCTGTTTTTT. Its translation is CSADRARGELFF.

This chain uses TRBV20-1 with TRBJ2-1; D unresolved. V was pared by 6 bases and J by 4 bases, with 10 bases between. The CDR3 totals 12 residues. Germline values: CDR1 DFQATT, CDR2 SNEGSKA (reference sequence). The CDR3 DNA sequence: TGCAGTGCCACAGATGAATACAATGAGCAGTTCTTC. It codes for CSATDEYNEQFF.